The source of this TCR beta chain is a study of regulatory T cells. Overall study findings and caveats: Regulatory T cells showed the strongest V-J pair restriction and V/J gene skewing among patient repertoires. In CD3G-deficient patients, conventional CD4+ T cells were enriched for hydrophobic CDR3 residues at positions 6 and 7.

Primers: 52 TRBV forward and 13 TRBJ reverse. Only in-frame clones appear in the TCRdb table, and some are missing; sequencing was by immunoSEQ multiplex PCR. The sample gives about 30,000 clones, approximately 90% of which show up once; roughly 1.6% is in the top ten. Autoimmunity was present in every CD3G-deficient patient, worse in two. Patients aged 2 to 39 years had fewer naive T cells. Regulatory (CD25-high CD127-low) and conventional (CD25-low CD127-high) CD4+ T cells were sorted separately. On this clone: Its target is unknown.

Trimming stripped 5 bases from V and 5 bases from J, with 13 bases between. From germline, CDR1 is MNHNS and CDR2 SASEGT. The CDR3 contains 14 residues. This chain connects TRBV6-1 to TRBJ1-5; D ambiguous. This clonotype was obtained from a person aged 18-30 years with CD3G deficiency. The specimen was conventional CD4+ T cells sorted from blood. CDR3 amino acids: CASSPTEPYQPQHF. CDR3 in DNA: TGTGCCAGCAGTCCGACGGAACCCTATCAGCCCCAGCATTTT.